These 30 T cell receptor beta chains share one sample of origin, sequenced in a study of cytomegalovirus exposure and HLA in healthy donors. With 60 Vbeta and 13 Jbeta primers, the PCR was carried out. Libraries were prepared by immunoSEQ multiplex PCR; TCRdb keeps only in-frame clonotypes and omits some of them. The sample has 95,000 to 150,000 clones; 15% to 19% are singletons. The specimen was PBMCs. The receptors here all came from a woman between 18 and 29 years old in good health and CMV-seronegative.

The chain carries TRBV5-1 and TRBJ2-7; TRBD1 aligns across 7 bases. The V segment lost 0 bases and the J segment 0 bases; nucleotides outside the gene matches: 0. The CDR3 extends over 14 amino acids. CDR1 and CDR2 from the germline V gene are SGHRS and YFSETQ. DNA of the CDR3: TGCGCCAGCAGCTTGGGGGACAGCTCCTACGAGCAGTACTTC. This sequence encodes CASSLGDSSYEQYF.

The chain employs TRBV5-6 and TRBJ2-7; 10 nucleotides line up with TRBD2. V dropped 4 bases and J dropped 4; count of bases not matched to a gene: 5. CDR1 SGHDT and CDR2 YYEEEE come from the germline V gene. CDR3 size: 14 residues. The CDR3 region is CASSQPGLAYEQYF. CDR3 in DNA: TGTGCCAGCAGCCAACCGGGACTAGCGTACGAGCAGTACTTC. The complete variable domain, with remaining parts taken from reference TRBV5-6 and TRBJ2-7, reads DAGVTQSPTHLIKTRGQQVTLRCSPKSGHDTVSWYQQALGQGPQFIFQYYEEEERQRGNFPDRFSGHQFPNYSSELNVNALLLGDSALYLCASSQPGLAYEQYFGPGTRLTVT.

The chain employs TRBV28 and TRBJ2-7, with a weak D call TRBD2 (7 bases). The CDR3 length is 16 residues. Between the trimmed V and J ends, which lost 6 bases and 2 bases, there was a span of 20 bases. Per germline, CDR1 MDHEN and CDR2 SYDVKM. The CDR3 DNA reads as TGTGCCAGCAGCCCATCTTTAGGGGGGGCAGCCTACGAGCAGTACTTC. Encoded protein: CASSPSLGGAAYEQYF.

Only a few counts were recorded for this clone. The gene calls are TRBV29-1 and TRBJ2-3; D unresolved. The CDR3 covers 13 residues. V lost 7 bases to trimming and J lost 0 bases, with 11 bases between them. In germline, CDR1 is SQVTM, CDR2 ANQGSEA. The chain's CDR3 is CSGYSSSTDTQYF. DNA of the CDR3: TGCAGCGGTTATAGCTCTAGCACAGATACGCAGTATTTT.

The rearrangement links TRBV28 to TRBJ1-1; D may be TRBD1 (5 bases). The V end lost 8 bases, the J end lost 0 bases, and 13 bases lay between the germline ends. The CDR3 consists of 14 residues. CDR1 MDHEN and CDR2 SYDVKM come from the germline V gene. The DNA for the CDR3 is TGTGCCAGCGGGGATCAGGGATTGAACACTGAAGCTTTCTTT. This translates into CASGDQGLNTEAFF.

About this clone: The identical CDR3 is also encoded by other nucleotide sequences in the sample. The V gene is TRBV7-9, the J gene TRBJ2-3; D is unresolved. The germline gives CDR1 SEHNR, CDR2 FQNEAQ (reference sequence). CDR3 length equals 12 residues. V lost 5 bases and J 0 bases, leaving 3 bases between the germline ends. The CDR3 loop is CASSPSTDTQYF. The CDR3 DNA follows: TGTGCCAGCAGCCCGAGCACAGATACGCAGTATTTT.

CDR3 nucleotides: TGTGCCAGCGGGAGGGGGTACCAAGAGACCCAGTACTTC. Residues: CASGRGYQETQYF. The chain recombines TRBV5-4 with TRBJ2-5; D possibly corresponds to TRBD2 (7 bases). Trimming stripped 7 bases from V and 0 bases from J, with 10 bases between. Germline V gene lookup returns CDR1 SGHNT and CDR2 YYREEE (reference sequence). CDR3 length equals 13 residues.

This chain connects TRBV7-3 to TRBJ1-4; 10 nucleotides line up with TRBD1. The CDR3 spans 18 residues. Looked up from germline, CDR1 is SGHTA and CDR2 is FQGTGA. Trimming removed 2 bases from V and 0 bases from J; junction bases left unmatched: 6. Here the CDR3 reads CASSLGQGGDATNEKLFF. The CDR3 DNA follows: TGTGCCAGCAGCTTAGGACAGGGGGGAGACGCAACTAATGAAAAACTGTTTTTT.

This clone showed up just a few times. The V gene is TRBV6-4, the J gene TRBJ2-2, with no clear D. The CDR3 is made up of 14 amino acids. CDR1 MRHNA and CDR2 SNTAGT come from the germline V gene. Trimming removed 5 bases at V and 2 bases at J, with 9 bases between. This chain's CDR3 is CASSNELNTGELFF. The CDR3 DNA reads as TGTGCCAGCAGTAACGAACTAAACACCGGGGAGCTGTTTTTT.

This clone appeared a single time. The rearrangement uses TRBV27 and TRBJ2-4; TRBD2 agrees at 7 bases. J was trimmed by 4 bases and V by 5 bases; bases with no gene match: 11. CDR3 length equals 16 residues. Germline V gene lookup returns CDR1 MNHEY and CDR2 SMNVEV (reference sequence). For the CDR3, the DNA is TGTGCCAGCAGTCCCGTAAAGGGAGGGCCTAAAAACATTCAGTACTTC. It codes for CASSPVKGGPKNIQYF.

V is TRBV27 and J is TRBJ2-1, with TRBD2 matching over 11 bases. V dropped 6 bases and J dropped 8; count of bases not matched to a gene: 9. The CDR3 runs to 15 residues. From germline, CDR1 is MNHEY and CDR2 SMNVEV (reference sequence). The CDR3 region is CASSSSGRFSDEQFF. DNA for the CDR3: TGTGCCAGCAGCTCTAGCGGGAGGTTTAGCGATGAGCAGTTCTTC.

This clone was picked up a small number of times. This CDR3 is CASSSVAGAGEQFF. CDR3 sequence (DNA): TGTGCCAGCAGTTCCGTAGCGGGAGCTGGTGAGCAGTTCTTC. V gene TRBV27 combines with J gene TRBJ2-1; 9 positions match TRBD2. The trim removed 4 bases at V and 9 bases at J, leaving 7 bases unmatched. The germline V gene has CDR1 MNHEY and CDR2 SMNVEV (reference sequence). The CDR3 has 14 residues.

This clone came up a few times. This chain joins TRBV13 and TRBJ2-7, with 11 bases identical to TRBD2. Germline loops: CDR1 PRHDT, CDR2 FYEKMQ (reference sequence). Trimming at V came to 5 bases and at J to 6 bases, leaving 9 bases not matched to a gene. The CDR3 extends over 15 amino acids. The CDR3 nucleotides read TGTGCCAGCAGCCCTCAGACTAGCGGGGTGGGCGAGCAGTACTTC. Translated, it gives CASSPQTSGVGEQYF.

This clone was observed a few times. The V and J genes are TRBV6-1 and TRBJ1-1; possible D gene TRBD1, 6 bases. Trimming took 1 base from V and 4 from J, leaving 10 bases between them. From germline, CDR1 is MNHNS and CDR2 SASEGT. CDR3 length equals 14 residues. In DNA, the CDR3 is TGTGCCAGCAGTGAAGGAAGGGGGTTCACTGAAGCTTTCTTT. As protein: CASSEGRGFTEAFF.

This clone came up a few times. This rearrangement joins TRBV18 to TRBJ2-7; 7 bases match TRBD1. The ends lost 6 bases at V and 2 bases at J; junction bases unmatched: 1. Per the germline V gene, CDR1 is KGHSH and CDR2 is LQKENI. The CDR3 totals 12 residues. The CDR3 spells CASSQGAYEQYF. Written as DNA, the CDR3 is TGTGCCAGCTCTCAGGGGGCCTACGAGCAGTACTTC.

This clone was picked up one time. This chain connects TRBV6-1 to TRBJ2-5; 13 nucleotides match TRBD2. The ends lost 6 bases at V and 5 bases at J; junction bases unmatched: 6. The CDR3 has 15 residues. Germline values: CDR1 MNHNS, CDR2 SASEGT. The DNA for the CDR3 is TGTGCCAGCAGCGCGACTAGCGGGGGGCGGGAGACCCAGTACTTC. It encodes CASSATSGGRETQYF.

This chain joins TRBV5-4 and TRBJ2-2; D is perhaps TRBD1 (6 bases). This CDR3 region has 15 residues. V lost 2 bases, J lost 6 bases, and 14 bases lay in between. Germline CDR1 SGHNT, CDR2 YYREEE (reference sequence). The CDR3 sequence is CASSLSGGAAGELFF. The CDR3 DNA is TGTGCCAGCAGCTTATCTGGGGGCGCGGCCGGGGAGCTGTTTTTT.

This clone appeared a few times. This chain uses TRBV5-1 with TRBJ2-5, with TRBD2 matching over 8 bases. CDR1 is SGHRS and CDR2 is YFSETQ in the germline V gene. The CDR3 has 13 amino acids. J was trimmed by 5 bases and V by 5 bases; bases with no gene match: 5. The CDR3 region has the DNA TGCGCCAGCAGGCCGGGGGGGCGGGAGACCCAGTACTTC. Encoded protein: CASRPGGRETQYF.

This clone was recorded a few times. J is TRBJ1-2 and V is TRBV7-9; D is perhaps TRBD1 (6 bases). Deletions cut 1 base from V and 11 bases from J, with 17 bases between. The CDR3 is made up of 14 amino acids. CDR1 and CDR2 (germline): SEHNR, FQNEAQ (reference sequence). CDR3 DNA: TGTGCCAGCAGCTTAGGGCTGGGGCATCAGGGGTACACCTTC. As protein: CASSLGLGHQGYTF.

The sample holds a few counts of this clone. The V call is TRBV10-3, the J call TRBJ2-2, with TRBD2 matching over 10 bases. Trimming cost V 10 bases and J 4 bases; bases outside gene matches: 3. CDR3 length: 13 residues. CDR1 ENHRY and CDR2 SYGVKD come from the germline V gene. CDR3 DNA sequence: TGTGCCACTGGGACTAGCGCCACCGGGGAGCTGTTTTTT. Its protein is CATGTSATGELFF.

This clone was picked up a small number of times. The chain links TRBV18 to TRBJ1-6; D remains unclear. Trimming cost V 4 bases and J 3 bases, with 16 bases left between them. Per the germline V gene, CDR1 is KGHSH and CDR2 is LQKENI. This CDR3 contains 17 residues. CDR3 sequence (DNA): TGTGCCAGCTCACTCCCCGAAGCCCGCTACTATAATTCACCCCTCCACTTT. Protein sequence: CASSLPEARYYNSPLHF.

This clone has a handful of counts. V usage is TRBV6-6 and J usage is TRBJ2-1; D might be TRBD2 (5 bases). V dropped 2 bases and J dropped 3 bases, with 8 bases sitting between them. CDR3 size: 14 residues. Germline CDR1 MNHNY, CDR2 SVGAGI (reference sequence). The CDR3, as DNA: TGTGCCAGCAGTTACGGGAGAAACTACAATGAGCAGTTCTTC. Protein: CASSYGRNYNEQFF.

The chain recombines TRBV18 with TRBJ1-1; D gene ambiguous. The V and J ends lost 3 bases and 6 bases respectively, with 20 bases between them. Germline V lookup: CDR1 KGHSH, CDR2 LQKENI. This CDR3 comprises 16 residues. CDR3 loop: CASSPSPAQSRAEAFF. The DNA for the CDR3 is TGTGCCAGCTCACCTTCACCGGCCCAGTCGAGGGCTGAAGCTTTCTTT.

The chain's CDR3 is CASSVWGEFNEQYF. The CDR3 DNA reads TGTGCCAGCAGTGTTTGGGGGGAGTTCAACGAGCAGTACTTC. V usage is TRBV2 and J usage is TRBJ2-7, with a tentative D call TRBD2 (6 bases). CDR1 and CDR2 (germline): SNHLY, FYNNEI. The CDR3 is 14 residues long. With 4 bases removed from V and 5 bases from J, the gap between germline ends came to 15 bases.

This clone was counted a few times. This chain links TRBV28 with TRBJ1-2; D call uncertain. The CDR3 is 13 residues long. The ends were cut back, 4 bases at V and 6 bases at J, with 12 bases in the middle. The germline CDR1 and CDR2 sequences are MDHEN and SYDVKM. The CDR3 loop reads CASSYLAVDGYTF. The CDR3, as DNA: TGTGCCAGCAGTTATTTGGCAGTCGATGGCTACACCTTC.

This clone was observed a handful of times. CDR3 DNA: TGTGCCAGCAGCCTCCGGACAGGGCAATGCGAGCAGTACTTC. This gives the protein CASSLRTGQCEQYF. This sequence joins TRBV7-6 and TRBJ2-7, with 8 bases lining up with TRBD1. The trim removed 5 bases at V and 6 bases at J, leaving 9 bases unmatched. Germline CDR1 is SGHVS and CDR2 is FNYEAQ. The CDR3 sequence is 14 residues long.

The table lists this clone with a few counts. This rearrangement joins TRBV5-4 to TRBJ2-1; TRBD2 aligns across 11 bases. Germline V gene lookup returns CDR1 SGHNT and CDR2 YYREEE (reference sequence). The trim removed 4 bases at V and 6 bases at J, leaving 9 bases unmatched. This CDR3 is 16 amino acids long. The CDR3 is CASSPTTSGVINEQFF. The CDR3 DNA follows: TGTGCCAGCAGCCCGACGACTAGCGGGGTAATCAATGAGCAGTTCTTC.

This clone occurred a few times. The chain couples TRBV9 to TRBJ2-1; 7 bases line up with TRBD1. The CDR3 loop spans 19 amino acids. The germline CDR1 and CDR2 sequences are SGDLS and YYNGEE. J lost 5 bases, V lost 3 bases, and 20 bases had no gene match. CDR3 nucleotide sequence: TGTGCCAGCAGCGCACCACAGGGGATTACTATGGAGGATGACAATGAGCAGTTCTTC. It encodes CASSAPQGITMEDDNEQFF.

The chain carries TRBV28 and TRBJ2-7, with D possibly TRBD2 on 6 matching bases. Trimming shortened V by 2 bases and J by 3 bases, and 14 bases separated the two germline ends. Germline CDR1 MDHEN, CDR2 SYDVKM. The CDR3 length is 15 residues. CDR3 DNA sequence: TGTGCCAGCAGTTTACCGGGAGAGGCGATCTACGAGCAGTACTTC. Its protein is CASSLPGEAIYEQYF.

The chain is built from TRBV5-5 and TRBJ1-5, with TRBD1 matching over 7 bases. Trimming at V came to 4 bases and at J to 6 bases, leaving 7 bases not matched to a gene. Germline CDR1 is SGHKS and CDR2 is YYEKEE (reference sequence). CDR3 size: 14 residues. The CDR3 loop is CASSPTGTAQPQHF. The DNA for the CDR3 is TGTGCCAGCAGCCCGACAGGGACGGCTCAGCCCCAGCATTTT.